The entry that follows covers one T cell receptor (beta chain) sequence. Its antigen remains unidentified. The sample is drawn from a study of OX40 agonist ivuxolimab in advanced cancers. About the study: Dose-escalation patients' cancers were hepatocellular carcinoma, melanoma, renal cell or head and neck cancer. The dose-escalation cohort was around 83% male, with a mean age of approximately 62 years, ranging about 23 to 80. Regarding the study as a whole: Clones of CD4+ and CD8+ blood T cells grew by week 6 at doses of 0.1 to 3.0 mg/kg. On average, a greater number of expanded clones characterised CD8+ T cells relative to CD4+.

The repertoire was sequenced with immunoSEQ multiplex PCR; TCRdb's copy has only in-frame clones and lacks some. The sample yields some 74,000 clones, 80% to 95% seen once. Trimming cost V 2 bases and J 0 bases, with 8 bases left between them. CDR1 is MDHEN and CDR2 is SYDVKM in the germline V gene. The CDR3 covers 15 residues. The specimen was CD4+ or CD8+ T cells sorted from blood, collected in a trial of the OX40 agonist ivuxolimab. The receptor comes from an adult with an advanced solid tumor such as melanoma, head and neck, liver or kidney cancer. V and J are TRBV28 and TRBJ1-3, with D tentatively TRBD1 (5 bases). CDR3 sequence reads: CASSLQGYSGNTIYF. The CDR3 DNA sequence: TGTGCCAGCAGTTTACAGGGCTACTCTGGAAACACCATATATTTT.